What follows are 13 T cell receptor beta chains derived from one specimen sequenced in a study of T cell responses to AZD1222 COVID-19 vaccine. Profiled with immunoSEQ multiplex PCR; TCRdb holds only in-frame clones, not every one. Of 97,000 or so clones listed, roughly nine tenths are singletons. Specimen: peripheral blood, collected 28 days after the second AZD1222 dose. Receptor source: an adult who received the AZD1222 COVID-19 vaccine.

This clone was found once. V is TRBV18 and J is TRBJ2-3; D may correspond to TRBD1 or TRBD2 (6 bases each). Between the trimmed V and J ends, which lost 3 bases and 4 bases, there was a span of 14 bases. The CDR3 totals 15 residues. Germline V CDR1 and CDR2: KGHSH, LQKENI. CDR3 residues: CASSPGGRDSDTQYF. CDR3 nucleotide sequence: TGTGCCAGCTCACCGGGGGGCCGAGACTCAGATACGCAGTATTTT.

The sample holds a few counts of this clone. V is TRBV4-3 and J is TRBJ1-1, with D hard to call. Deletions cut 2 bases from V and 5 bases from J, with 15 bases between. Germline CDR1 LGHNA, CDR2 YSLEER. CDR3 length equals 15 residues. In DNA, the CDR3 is TGCGCCAGCAGCCAATCCTTCCGACTTGGGACTGAAGCTTTCTTT. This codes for CASSQSFRLGTEAFF.

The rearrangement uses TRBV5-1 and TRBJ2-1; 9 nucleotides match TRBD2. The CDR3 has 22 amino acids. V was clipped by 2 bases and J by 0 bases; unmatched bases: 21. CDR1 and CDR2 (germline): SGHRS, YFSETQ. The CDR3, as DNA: TGCGCCAGCAGCTTTAATCTGGTCACTAGCGGGCCGAGCTCGAGCTCCTACAATGAGCAGTTCTTC. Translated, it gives CASSFNLVTSGPSSSSYNEQFF.

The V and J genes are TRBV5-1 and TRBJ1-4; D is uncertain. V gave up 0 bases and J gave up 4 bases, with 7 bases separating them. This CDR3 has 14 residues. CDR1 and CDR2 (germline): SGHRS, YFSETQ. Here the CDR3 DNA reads TGCGCCAGCAGCTTGGCGCGGTTTAATGAAAAACTGTTTTTT. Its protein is CASSLARFNEKLFF.

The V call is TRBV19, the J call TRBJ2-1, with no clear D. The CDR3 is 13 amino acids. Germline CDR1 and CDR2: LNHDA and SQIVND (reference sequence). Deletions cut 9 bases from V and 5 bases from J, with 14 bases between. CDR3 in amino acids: CASTHTEHNEQFF. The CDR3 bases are TGTGCCAGCACTCATACCGAACACAATGAGCAGTTCTTC.

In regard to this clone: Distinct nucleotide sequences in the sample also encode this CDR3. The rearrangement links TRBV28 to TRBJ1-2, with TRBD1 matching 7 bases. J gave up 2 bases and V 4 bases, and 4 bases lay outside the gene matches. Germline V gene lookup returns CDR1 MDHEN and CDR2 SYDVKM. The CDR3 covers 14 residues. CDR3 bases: TGTGCCAGCAGTTATCAGGGGGGAAACTATGGCTACACCTTC. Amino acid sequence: CASSYQGGNYGYTF.

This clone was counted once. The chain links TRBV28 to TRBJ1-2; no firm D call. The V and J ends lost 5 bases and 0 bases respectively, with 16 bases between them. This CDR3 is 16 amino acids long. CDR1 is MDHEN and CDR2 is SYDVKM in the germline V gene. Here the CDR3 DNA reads TGTGCCAGCAGTAGGGTCCAGCTAGCCTCTAACTATGGCTACACCTTC. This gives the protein CASSRVQLASNYGYTF.

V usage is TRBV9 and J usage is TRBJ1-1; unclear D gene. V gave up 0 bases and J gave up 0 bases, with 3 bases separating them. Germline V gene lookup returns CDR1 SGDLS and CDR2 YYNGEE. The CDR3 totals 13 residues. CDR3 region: CASSVALNTEAFF. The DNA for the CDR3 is TGTGCCAGCAGCGTAGCTCTGAACACTGAAGCTTTCTTT. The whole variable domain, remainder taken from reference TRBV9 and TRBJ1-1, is DSGVTQTPKHLITATGQRVTLRCSPRSGDLSVYWYQQSLDQGLQFLIQYYNGEERAKGNILERFSAQQFPDLHSELNLSSLELGDSALYFCASSVALNTEAFFGQGTRLTVV.

The CDR3 region is CASSPVQARGTQYF. DNA of the CDR3: TGCGCCAGCAGCCCGGTCCAGGCCCGGGGGACCCAGTACTTC. The chain recombines TRBV5-1 with TRBJ2-5; TRBD2 is a possible D gene (5 bases). CDR1 is SGHRS, CDR2 YFSETQ, per germline. V dropped 4 bases and J dropped 7 bases, with 17 bases sitting between them. The CDR3 spans 14 residues.

The CDR3: CASSVVLRGGRTRYTF. CDR3 bases: TGTGCCAGCAGCGTAGTTTTGAGGGGCGGGCGTACTCGCTACACCTTC. The V gene is TRBV9, the J gene TRBJ1-2; TRBD1 might be the D (5 bases). Trimming removed 0 bases from V and 9 bases from J, with 21 bases in between. Germline V lookup: CDR1 SGDLS, CDR2 YYNGEE. The CDR3 contains 16 residues.

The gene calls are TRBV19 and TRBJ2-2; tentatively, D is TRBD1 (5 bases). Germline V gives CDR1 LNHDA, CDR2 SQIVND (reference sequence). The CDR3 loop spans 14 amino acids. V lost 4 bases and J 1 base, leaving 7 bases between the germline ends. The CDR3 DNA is TGTGCCAGTAGTACAACAGGGAACACCGGGGAGCTGTTTTTT. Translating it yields CASSTTGNTGELFF.

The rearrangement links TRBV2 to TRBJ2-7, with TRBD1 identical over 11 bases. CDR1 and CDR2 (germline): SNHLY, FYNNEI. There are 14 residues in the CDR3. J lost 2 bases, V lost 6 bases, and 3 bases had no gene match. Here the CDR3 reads CASSGQGATYEQYF. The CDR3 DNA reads TGTGCCAGCAGCGGACAGGGGGCCACCTACGAGCAGTACTTC.

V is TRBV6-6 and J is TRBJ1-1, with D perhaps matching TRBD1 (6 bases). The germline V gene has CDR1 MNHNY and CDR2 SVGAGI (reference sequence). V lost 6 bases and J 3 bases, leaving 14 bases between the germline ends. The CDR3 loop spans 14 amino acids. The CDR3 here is CASRVNQGHTEAFF. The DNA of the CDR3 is TGTGCCAGCAGGGTAAACCAGGGGCACACTGAAGCTTTCTTT.